The present T cell receptor beta chain was sequenced within a study of OX40 agonist ivuxolimab in advanced cancers. Study-level background: Patients with hepatocellular carcinoma, melanoma, renal cell or head and neck cancer made up the dose-escalation patients. The study, taken as a whole, reports: Expanded clones tended on average to be more numerous among CD8+ T cells than CD4+.

As regards this clone: Its antigen is still unknown.

The CDR3 consists of 18 residues. CDR1 is GTSNPN, CDR2 SVGIG, per germline (reference sequence). V lost 3 bases to trimming and J lost 1 base, with 21 bases between them. The table came from immunoSEQ multiplex PCR; TCRdb's copy has only in-frame clones and leaves some out. The table has roughly 48,000 clones, 83% seen once; the top ten hold roughly 1.2%. The sequencing used CD4+ or CD8+ T cells sorted from blood, collected in a trial of the OX40 agonist ivuxolimab. This TCR derives from an adult with an advanced solid tumor such as melanoma, head and neck, liver or kidney cancer. The chain couples TRBV30 to TRBJ2-2; D not resolved. Written as DNA, the CDR3 is TGTGCCTGGAGCCTTCAATACAGTTGGAAGTTGAACACCGGGGAGCTGTTTTTT. The encoded protein is CAWSLQYSWKLNTGELFF.